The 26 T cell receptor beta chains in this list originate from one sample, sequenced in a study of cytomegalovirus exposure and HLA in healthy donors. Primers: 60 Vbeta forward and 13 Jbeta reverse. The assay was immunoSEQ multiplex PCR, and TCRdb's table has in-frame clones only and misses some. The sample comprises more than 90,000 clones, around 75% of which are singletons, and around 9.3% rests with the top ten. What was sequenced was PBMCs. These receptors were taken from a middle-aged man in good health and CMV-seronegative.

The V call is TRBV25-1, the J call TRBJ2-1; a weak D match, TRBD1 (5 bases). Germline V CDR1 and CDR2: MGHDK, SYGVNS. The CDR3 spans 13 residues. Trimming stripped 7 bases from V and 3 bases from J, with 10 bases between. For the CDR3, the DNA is TGTGCCAGCAAGGGGCAGGGCTACAATGAGCAGTTCTTC. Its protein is CASKGQGYNEQFF.

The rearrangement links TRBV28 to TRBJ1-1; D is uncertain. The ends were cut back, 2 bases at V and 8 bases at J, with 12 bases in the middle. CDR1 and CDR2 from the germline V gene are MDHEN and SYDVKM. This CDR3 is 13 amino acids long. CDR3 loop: CASSLIEGGEAFF. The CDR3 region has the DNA TGTGCCAGCAGTTTAATAGAGGGCGGGGAAGCTTTCTTT. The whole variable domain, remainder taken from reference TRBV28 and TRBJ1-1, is DVKVTQSSRYLVKRTGEKVFLECVQDMDHENMFWYRQDPGLGLRLIYFSYDVKMKEKGDIPEGYSVSREKKERFSLILESASTNQTSMYLCASSLIEGGEAFFGQGTRLTVV.

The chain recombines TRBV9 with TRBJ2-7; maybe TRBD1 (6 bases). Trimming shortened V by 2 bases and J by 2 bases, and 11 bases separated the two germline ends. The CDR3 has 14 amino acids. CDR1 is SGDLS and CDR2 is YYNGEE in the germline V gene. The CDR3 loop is CASSVSDRPYEQYF. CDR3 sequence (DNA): TGTGCCAGCAGCGTTTCAGACAGGCCCTACGAGCAGTACTTC.

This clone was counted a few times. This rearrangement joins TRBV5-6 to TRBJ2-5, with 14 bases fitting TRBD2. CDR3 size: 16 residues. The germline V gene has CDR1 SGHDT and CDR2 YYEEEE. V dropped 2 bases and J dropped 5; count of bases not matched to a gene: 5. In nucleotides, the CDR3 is TGTGCCAGCAGCTTCGGACTAGCGGGAGGAGGTGAGACCCAGTACTTC. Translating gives CASSFGLAGGGETQYF.

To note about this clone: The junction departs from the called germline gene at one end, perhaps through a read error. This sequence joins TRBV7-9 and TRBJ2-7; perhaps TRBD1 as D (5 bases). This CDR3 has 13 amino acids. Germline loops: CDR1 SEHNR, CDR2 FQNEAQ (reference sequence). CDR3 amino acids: CSSTLDTGDEQYF. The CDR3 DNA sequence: TGTTCCAGCACCCTTGACACAGGAGACGAGCAGTACTTC.

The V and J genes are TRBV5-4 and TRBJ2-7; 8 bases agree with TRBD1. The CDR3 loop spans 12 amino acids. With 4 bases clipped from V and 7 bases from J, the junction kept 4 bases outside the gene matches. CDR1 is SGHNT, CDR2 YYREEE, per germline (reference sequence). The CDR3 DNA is TGTGCCAGCAGCAGAACAGGGGGTGAGCAGTACTTC. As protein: CASSRTGGEQYF.

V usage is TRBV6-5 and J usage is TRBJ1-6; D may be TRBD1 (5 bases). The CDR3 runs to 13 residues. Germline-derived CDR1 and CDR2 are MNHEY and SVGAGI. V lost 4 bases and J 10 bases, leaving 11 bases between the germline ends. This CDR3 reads CASSSGLSSPLHF. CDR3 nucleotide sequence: TGTGCCAGCAGTTCAGGGTTGAGCTCACCCCTCCACTTT.

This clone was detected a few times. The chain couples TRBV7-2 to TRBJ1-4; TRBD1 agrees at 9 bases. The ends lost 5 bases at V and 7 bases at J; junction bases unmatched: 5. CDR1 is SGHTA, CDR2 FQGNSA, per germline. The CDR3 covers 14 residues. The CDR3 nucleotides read TGTGCCAGCAGCCCCGGACAGGGGACTGAAAAACTGTTTTTT. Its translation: CASSPGQGTEKLFF. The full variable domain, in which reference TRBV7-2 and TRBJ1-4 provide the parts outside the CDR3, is GAGVSQSPSNKVTEKGKDVELRCDPISGHTALYWYRQSLGQGLEFLIYFQGNSAPDKSGLPSDRFSAERTGGSVSTLTIQRTQQEDSAVYLCASSPGQGTEKLFFGSGTQLSVL.

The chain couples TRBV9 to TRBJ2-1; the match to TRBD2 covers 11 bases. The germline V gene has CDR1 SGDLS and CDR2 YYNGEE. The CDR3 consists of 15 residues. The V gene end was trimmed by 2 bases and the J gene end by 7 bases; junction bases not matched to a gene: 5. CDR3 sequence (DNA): TGTGCCAGCAGCGTTAGCGGGGGGGCAGAGAATGAGCAGTTCTTC. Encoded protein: CASSVSGGAENEQFF.

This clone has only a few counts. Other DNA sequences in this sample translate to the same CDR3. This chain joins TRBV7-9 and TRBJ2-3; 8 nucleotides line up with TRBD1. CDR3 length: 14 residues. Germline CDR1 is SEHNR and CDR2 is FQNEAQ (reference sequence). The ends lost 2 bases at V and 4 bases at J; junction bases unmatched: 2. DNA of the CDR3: TGTGCCAGCAGCTTAACAGGGGGAGCAGATACGCAGTATTTT. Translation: CASSLTGGADTQYF.

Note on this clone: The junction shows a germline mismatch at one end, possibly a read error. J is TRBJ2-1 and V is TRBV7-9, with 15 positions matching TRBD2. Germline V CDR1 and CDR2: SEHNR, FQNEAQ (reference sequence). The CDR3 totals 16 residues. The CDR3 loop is CASNLGLAGGNNEQFF. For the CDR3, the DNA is TGTGCCAGCAACTTAGGACTAGCGGGAGGGAACAATGAGCAGTTCTTC.

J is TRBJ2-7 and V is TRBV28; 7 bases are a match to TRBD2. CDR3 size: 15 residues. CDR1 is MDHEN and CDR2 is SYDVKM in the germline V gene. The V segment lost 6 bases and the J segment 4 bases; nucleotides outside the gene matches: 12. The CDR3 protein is CASRVASGGKYEQYF. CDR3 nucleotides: TGTGCCAGCAGGGTCGCTAGCGGCGGAAAATACGAGCAGTACTTC.

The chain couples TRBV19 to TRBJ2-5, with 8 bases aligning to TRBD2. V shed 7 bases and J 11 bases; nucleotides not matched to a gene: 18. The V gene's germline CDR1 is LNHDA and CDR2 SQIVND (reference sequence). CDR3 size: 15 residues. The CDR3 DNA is TGTGCCAGTACCTCGGGGGGGGACCCCGTGGAAGAGCAGTACTTC. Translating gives CASTSGGDPVEEQYF.

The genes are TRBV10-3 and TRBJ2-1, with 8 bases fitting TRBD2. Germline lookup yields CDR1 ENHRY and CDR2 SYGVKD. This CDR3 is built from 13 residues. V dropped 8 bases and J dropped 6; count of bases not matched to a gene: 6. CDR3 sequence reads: CAIGAGGTNEQFF. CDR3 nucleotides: TGTGCCATCGGGGCGGGAGGTACCAATGAGCAGTTCTTC.

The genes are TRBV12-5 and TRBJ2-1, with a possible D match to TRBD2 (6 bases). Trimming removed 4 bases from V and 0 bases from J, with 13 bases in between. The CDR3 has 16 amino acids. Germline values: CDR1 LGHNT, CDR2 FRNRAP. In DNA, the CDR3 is TGTGCTAGTGGTTCCACTCGGGGGAGCTCCTACAATGAGCAGTTCTTC. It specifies CASGSTRGSSYNEQFF.

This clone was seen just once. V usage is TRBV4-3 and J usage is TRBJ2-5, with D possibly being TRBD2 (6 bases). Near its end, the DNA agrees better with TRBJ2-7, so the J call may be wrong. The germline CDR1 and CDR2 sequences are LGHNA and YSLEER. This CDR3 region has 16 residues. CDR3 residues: CASSQDSFLGGPEQYF. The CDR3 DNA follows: TGCGCCAGCAGCCAAGATAGTTTCCTCGGGGGACCCGAGCAGTACTTC.

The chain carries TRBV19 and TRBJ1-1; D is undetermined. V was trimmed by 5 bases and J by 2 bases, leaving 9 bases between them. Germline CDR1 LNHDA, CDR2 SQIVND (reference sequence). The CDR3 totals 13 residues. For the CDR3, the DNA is TGTGCCAGTAGTTTAACAGATAACACTGAAGCTTTCTTT. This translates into CASSLTDNTEAFF.

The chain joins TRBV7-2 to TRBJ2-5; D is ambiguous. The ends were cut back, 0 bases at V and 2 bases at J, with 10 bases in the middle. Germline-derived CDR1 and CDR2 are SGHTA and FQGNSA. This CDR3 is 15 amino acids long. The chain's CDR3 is CASSLARINQETQYF. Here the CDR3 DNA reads TGTGCCAGCAGCTTAGCGAGGATTAATCAAGAGACCCAGTACTTC.

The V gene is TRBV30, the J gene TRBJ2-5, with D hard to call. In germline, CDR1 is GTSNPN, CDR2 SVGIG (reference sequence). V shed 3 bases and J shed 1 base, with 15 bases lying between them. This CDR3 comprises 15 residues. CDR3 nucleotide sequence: TGTGCCTGGAGACGAATCGCACACCCCCAAGAGACCCAGTACTTC. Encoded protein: CAWRRIAHPQETQYF.

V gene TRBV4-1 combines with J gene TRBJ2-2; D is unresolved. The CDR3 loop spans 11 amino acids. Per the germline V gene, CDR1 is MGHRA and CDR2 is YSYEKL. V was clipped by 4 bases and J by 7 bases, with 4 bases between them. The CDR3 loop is CASSRGGELFF. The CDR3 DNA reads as TGCGCCAGCAGCCGAGGCGGGGAGCTGTTTTTT.

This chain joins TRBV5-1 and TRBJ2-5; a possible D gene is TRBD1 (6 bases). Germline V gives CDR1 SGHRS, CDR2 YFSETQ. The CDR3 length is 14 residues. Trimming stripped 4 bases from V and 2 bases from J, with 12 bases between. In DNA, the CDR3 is TGCGCCAGCAGCGACGACAGGCTTCAAGAGACCCAGTACTTC. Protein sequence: CASSDDRLQETQYF. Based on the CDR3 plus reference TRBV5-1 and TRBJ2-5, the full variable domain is KAGVTQTPRYLIKTRGQQVTLSCSPISGHRSVSWYQQTPGQGLQFLFEYFSETQRNKGNFPGRFSGRQFSNSRSEMNVSTLELGDSALYLCASSDDRLQETQYFGPGTRLLVL.

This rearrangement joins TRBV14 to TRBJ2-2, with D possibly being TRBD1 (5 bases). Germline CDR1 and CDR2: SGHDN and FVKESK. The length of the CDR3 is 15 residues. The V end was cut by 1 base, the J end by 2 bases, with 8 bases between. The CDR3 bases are TGTGCCAGCAGCCAAGGACAGACAAACACCGGGGAGCTGTTTTTT. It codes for CASSQGQTNTGELFF.

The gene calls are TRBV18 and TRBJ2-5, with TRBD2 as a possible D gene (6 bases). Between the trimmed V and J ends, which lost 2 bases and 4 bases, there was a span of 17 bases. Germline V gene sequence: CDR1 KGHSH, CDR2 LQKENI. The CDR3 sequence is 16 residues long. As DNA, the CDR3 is TGTGCCAGCTCACCAACCCCTCACCTGGGGGGAGAGACCCAGTACTTC. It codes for CASSPTPHLGGETQYF.

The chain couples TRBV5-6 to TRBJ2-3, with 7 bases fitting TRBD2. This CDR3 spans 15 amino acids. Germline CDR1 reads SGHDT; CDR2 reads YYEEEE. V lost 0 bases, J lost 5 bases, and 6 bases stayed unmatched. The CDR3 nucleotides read TGTGCCAGCAGCTTGGGGTACGGGGAGGGAGATACGCAGTATTTT. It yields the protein CASSLGYGEGDTQYF.

CDR3 in amino acids: CASSLGMGSDTQYF. The CDR3 DNA reads TGTGCCAGCAGCTTGGGGATGGGCTCGGATACGCAGTATTTT. This chain uses TRBV5-8 with TRBJ2-3; D remains ambiguous. CDR1 and CDR2 from the germline V gene are SGHTS and YDEGEE. The CDR3 length is 14 residues. Trimming shortened V by 0 bases and J by 6 bases, and 11 bases separated the two germline ends.

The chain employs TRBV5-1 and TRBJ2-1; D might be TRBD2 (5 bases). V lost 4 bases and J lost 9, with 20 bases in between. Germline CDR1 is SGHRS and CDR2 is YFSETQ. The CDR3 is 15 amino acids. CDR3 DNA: TGCGCCAGCAGCCTTGGGAGTGTGGGCGCGGGTGAGCAGTTCTTC. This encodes CASSLGSVGAGEQFF. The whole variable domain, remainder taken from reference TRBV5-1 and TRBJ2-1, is KAGVTQTPRYLIKTRGQQVTLSCSPISGHRSVSWYQQTPGQGLQFLFEYFSETQRNKGNFPGRFSGRQFSNSRSEMNVSTLELGDSALYLCASSLGSVGAGEQFFGPGTRLTVL.